This T cell receptor beta chain emerged from a study of T cell changes during pregnancy in multiple sclerosis. Profiling relied on immunoSEQ multiplex PCR, and the TCRdb table lists in-frame clones only, not all of them. The sample lists tens of thousands of clones, more than 85% occurring once. Germline assignment: CDR1 SGHTA and CDR2 FQGNSA. The CDR3 consists of 12 residues. V lost 1 base to trimming and J lost 10 bases, with 5 bases between them. This clonotype was sampled from a female donor in good health, enrolled as a control in a pregnancy study. This sequence joins TRBV7-2 and TRBJ1-6; no definite D call. Sequencing used CD4+ T cells from peripheral blood mononuclear cells, obtained in the third trimester of pregnancy. Here the CDR3 DNA reads TGTGCCAGCAGCTTAGATATATCACCCCTCCACTTT. Translated, it gives CASSLDISPLHF. The full variable domain, in which reference TRBV7-2 and TRBJ1-6 provide the parts outside the CDR3, is GAGVSQSPSNKVTEKGKDVELRCDPISGHTALYWYRQSLGQGLEFLIYFQGNSAPDKSGLPSDRFSAERTGGSVSTLTIQRTQQEDSAVYLCASSLDISPLHFGNGTRLTVT.